Here is one T cell receptor (beta chain) with its context. Its target is unknown. These data come from a study of T cell responses to AZD1222 COVID-19 vaccine. The study, taken as a whole, reports: Only a handful of AZD1222 recipients, several in all, had baseline seropositivity. Nearly half of unique spike-specific TCRs reportedly avoided B.1.351 and B.1.1.7 mutated regions. The donor group comprised mostly white British people and more females; the analysis possibly underestimated clonal diversity. Spike-spanning, vaccine-associated CD4 TCRs were dominant at 160-218 and 743-854.

Generated by immunoSEQ multiplex PCR, the TCRdb table keeps only in-frame clones and is missing some. Among 70,000 to 80,000 clones listed, over 60% were seen once. This sample comprised peripheral blood, obtained 28 days after the second AZD1222 dose. The receptor was isolated from an adult who received the AZD1222 COVID-19 vaccine.

In nucleotides, the CDR3 is TGTGCCATCAGTGAGTCGGAGGGGGGCACTGAAGCTTTCTTT. Translating it yields CAISESEGGTEAFF. The genes are TRBV10-3 and TRBJ1-1, with a weak D call TRBD1 (6 bases). Between the trimmed V and J ends, which lost 0 bases and 4 bases, there was a span of 9 bases. Germline V gene data show CDR1 as ENHRY and CDR2 as SYGVKD. This CDR3 spans 14 amino acids.